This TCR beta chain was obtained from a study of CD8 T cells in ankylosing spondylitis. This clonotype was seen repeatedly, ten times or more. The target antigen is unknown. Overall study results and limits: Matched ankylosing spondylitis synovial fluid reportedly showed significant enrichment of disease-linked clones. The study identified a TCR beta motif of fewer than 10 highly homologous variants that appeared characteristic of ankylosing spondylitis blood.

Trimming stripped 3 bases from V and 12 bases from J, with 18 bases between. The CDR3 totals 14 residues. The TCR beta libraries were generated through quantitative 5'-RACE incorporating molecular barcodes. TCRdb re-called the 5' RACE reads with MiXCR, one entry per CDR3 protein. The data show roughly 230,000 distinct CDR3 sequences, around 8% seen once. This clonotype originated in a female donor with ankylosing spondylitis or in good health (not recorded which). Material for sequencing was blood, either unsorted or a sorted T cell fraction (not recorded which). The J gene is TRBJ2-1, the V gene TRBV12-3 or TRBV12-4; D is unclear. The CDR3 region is CASSLLGPVRRQFF. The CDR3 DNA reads TGTGCCAGCAGTTTGTTAGGACCCGTCCGACGGCAGTTCTTC.